These T cell receptor beta chains were read from a single sample in a study of blood T cell repertoires in COVID-19. Here immunoSEQ multiplex PCR was the method, and the copy in TCRdb shows in-frame clones only, minus some. The data hold 350,000 to 400,000 clones, with around 90% observed a single time. Sequenced input: peripheral blood. The receptors shown here come from a man aged 18-30 years with active or convalescent COVID-19. CDR3s include the opening cysteine and the closing phenylalanine or tryptophan. D genes are given only for firm matches. The listing skips clone size in some rows; elsewhere it reads once, few, many or a size class.

NA,TRBV27,TRBJ2-1,NA,CASSLSVTETSPPPVIGQFF,TGTGCCAGCAGTTTATCCGTCACTGAAACTAGTCCTCCGCCGGTTATTGGGCAGTTCTTC
NA,TRBV19,TRBJ2-1,NA,CASKVGGSYNEQFF,TGTGCCAGTAAGGTTGGCGGTTCCTACAATGAGCAGTTCTTC
NA,TRBV18,TRBJ1-6,NA,CASSPPAGNSPLHF,TGTGCCAGCTCACCACCGGCGGGTAATTCACCCCTCCACTTT
NA,TRBV19,TRBJ2-7,few,CASGWDFYEQYF,TGTGCCAGTGGGTGGGACTTCTACGAGCAGTACTTC
NA,TRBV24-1,TRBJ1-2,NA,CATSDSWKGDGYTF,TGTGCCACCAGTGATTCATGGAAAGGGGATGGCTACACCTTC
NA,TRBV5-4,TRBJ2-7,NA,CASSLAAGGLYEQYF,TGTGCCAGCAGCTTGGCGGCGGGTGGCCTCTACGAGCAGTACTTC
NA,TRBV28,TRBJ1-2,NA,CASSHRGTLYGYTF,TGTGCCAGCAGCCATAGGGGAACCCTCTATGGCTACACCTTC
TRBD1,TRBV27,TRBJ2-1,NA,CASSDRAQSYNEQFF,TGTGCCAGCAGTGACAGGGCACAGTCCTACAATGAGCAGTTCTTC
TRBD1,TRBV7-2,TRBJ1-1,NA,CASSSKGQSLLEAFF,TGTGCCAGCAGCTCAAAGGGACAGAGCCTACTTGAAGCTTTCTTT
NA,TRBV6-5,TRBJ2-7,NA,CASRYTGSKSSYEQYF,TGTGCCAGCAGATACACAGGGTCCAAGAGCTCCTACGAGCAGTACTTC
NA,TRBV5-6,TRBJ2-5,NA,CASSFDIQETQYF,TGTGCCAGCAGCTTCGACATCCAAGAGACCCAGTACTTC
NA,TRBV7-6,TRBJ2-1,NA,CASSVGWNEQFF,TGTGCCAGCAGCGTCGGGTGGAATGAGCAGTTCTTC
TRBD1,TRBV5-1,TRBJ1-2,NA,CASSSDGTVFSYGYTF,TGCGCCAGCAGCTCGGACGGGACAGTTTTTTCCTATGGCTACACCTTC
NA,TRBV19,TRBJ1-5,NA,CASSIRGSNQPQHF,TGTGCCAGTAGTATTCGGGGGAGCAATCAGCCCCAGCATTTT
TRBD1,TRBV24-1,TRBJ2-5,once,CATSDNPGQGYQETQYF,TGTGCCACCTCAGATAATCCGGGACAGGGGTACCAAGAGACCCAGTACTTC
TRBD1,TRBV5-4,TRBJ1-1,NA,CASTGTGGANTEAFF,TGTGCCAGCACGGGGACAGGGGGCGCGAACACTGAAGCTTTCTTT
NA,TRBV7-3,TRBJ1-2,NA,CASSYRPGDGYTF,TGTGCCAGCAGCTACCGTCCAGGGGATGGCTACACCTTC
NA,TRBV14,TRBJ1-1,NA,CASSQEVTGTEAFF,TGTGCCAGCAGCCAAGAAGTAACGGGCACTGAAGCTTTCTTT
NA,TRBV6-5,TRBJ2-1,NA,CASSRGTPDKGQFF,TGTGCCAGCAGTAGAGGGACACCTGACAAAGGGCAGTTCTTC
NA,TRBV6-2/TRBV6-3,TRBJ1-6,NA,CASSPGVLGSPLHF,TGTGCCAGCAGCCCAGGGGTATTGGGTTCACCCCTCCACTTT
NA,TRBV18,TRBJ2-3,NA,CASSQNRVGTDTQYF,TGTGCCAGCTCACAAAACAGGGTGGGCACAGATACGCAGTATTTT
TRBD2,TRBV28,TRBJ2-7,NA,CASARESPYEQYF,TGTGCCAGCGCGCGGGAGTCACCCTACGAGCAGTACTTC
TRBD1,TRBV9,TRBJ1-4,NA,CASSPKAGTGRFEKLFF,TGTGCCAGCAGCCCTAAAGCAGGGACAGGGCGTTTTGAAAAACTGTTTTTT
TRBD2,TRBV6-2/TRBV6-3,TRBJ2-1,NA,CASSPKGLAVYNEQFF,TGTGCCAGCAGTCCAAAGGGACTAGCGGTCTACAATGAGCAGTTCTTC
TRBD2,TRBV28,TRBJ2-1,NA,CASSGASGYSYNEQFF,TGTGCCAGCAGTGGGGCTAGCGGGTATTCCTACAATGAGCAGTTCTTC
TRBD1,TRBV29-1,TRBJ2-5,NA,CSVEGTGGATQYF,TGCAGCGTTGAAGGGACAGGAGGTGCGACCCAGTACTTC
NA,TRBV7-8,TRBJ1-4,NA,CASRYRHLAEKLFF,TGTGCCAGCAGATATCGACATTTGGCTGAAAAACTGTTTTTT